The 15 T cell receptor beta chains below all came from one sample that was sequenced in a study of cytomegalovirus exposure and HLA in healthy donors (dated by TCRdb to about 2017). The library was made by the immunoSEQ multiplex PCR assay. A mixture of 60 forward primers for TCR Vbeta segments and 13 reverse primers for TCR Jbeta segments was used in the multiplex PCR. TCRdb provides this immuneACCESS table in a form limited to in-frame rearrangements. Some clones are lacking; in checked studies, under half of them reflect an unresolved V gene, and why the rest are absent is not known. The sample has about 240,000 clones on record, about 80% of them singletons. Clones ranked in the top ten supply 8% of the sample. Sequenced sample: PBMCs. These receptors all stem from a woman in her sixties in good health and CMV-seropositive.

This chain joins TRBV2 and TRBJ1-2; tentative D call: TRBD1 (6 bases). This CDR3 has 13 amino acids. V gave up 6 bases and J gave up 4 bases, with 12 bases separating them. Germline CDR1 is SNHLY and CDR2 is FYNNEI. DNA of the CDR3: TGTGCCAGCAGAGAGGACAGAATCTATGGCTACACCTTC. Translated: CASREDRIYGYTF.

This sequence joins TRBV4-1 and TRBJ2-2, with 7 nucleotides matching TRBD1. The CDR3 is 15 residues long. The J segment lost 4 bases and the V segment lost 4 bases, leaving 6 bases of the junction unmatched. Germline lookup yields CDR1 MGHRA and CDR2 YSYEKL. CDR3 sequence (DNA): TGCGCCAGCAGCCTGAGACAGGGAAGCACCGGGGAGCTGTTTTTT. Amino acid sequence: CASSLRQGSTGELFF.

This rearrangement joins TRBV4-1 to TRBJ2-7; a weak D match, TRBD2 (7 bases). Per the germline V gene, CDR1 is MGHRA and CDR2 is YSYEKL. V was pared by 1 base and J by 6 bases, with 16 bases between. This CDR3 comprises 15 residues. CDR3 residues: CASSQAGRGAAEQYF. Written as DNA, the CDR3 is TGCGCCAGCAGCCAAGCGGGCCGGGGGGCGGCCGAGCAGTACTTC.

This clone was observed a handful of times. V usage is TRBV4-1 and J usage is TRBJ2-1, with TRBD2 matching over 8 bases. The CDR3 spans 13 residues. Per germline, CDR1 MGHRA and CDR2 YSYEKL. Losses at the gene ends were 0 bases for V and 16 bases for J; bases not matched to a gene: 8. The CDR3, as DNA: TGCGCCAGCAGCCAAGATGTCGGCGGGAGGCGATTCTTC. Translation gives CASSQDVGGRRFF.

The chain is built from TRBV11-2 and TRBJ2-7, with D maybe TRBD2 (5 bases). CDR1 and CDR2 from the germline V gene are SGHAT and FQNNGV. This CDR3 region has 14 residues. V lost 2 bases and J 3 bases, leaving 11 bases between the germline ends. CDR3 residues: CASSLYEGSYEQYF. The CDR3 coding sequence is TGTGCCAGCAGCTTATATGAGGGTAGCTACGAGCAGTACTTC.

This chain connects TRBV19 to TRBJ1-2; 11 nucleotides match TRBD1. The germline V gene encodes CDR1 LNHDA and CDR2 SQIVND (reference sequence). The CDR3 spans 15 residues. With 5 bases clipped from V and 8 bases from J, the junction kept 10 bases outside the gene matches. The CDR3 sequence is CASSALGQGAGGYTF. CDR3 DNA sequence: TGTGCCAGTAGTGCTTTAGGACAGGGGGCTGGAGGCTACACCTTC.

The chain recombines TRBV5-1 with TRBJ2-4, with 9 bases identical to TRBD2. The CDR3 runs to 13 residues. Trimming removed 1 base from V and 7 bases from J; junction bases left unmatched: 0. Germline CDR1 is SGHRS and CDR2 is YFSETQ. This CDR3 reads CASSLTSGNIQYF. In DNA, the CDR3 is TGCGCCAGCAGCTTGACTAGCGGGAACATTCAGTACTTC.

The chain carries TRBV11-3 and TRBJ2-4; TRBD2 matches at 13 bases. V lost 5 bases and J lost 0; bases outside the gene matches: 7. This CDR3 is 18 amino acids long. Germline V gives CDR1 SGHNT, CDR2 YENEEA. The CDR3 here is CASSRGTSGIGAKNIQYF. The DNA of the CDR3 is TGTGCCAGCAGCCGTGGGACTAGCGGGATAGGAGCCAAAAACATTCAGTACTTC. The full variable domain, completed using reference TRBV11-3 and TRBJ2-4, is EAGVVQSPRYKIIEKKQPVAFWCNPISGHNTLYWYLQNLGQGPELLIRYENEEAVDDSQLPKDRFSAERLKGVDSTLKIQPAELGDSAVYLCASSRGTSGIGAKNIQYFGAGTRLSVL.

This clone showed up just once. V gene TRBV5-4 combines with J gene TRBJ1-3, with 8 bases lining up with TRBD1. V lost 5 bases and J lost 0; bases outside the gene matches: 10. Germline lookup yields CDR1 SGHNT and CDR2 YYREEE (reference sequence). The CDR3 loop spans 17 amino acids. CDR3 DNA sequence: TGTGCCAGCAGTACCGGGACAGGCCAATTCTCTGGAAACACCATATATTTT. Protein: CASSTGTGQFSGNTIYF.

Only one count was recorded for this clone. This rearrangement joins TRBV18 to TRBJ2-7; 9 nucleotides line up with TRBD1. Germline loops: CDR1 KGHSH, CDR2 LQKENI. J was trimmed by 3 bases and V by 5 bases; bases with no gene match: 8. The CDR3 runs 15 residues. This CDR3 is CASSAPGQGLYEQYF. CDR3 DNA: TGTGCCAGCTCAGCGCCGGGACAGGGACTCTACGAGCAGTACTTC.

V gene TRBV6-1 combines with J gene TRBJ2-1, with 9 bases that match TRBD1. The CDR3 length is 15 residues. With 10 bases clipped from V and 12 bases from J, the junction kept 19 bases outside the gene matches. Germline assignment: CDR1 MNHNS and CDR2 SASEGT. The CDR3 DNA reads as TGTGCCACCCAGGAAAGCCGGGACAGGGTGTGGGGGCAGTTCTTC. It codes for CATQESRDRVWGQFF.

In DNA, the CDR3 is TGTGCCAGCAGTTACTCGGCAGGGGGCGCGACCGGGGAGCTGTTTTTT. This sequence encodes CASSYSAGGATGELFF. The rearrangement joins TRBV6-5 to TRBJ2-2; TRBD1 agrees at 8 bases. Trimming at V came to 0 bases and at J to 5 bases, leaving 5 bases not matched to a gene. This CDR3 region has 16 residues. Germline CDR1 and CDR2: MNHEY and SVGAGI.

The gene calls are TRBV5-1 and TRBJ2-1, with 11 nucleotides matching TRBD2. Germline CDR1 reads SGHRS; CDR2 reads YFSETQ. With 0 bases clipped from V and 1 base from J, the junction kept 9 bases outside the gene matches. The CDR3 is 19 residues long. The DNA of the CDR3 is TGCGCCAGCAGCTTGGTTCTAGCGGGAGGTGGAAGGTCCTACAATGAGCAGTTCTTC. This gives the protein CASSLVLAGGGRSYNEQFF.

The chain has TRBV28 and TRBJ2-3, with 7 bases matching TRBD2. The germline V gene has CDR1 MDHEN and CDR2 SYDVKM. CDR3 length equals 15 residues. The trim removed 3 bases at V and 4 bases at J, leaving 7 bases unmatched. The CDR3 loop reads CASSLSSGGADTQYF. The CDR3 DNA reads TGTGCCAGCAGTTTGTCTAGCGGTGGAGCAGATACGCAGTATTTT.

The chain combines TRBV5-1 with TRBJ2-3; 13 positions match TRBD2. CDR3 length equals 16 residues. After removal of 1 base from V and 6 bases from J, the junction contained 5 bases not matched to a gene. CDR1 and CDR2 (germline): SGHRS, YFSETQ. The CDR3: CASSLRTSGREDTQYF. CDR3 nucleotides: TGCGCCAGCAGCTTGCGGACTAGCGGGAGAGAGGATACGCAGTATTTT. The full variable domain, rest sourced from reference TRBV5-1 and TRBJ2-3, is KAGVTQTPRYLIKTRGQQVTLSCSPISGHRSVSWYQQTPGQGLQFLFEYFSETQRNKGNFPGRFSGRQFSNSRSEMNVSTLELGDSALYLCASSLRTSGREDTQYFGPGTRLTVL.